The TCR beta chain under discussion was sequenced for a study of T cell responses to AZD1222 COVID-19 vaccine. Across the study: Second-dose groups at about 4 or about 12 weeks were pooled. Overall study findings and caveats: The span of vaccine-associated CD4 TCRs extended across spike, with dominance at 160-218 and 743-854. Seropositive status at baseline applied to only a handful of AZD1222 recipients. Among spike-specific TCRs, nearly half reportedly target unmutated variant regions.

V gave up 0 bases and J gave up 2 bases, with 8 bases separating them. This CDR3 has 15 amino acids. Per germline, CDR1 SGHDT and CDR2 YYEEEE. Assay used: immunoSEQ multiplex PCR; TCRdb lists only in-frame clones, some missing. This table holds more than 85,000 clones, 80% to 90% found once. In regard to this clone: The target antigen is unknown.

This chain links TRBV5-6 with TRBJ2-2; TRBD1 is a possible D gene (5 bases). This sequence originates from an adult in good health. The sequenced sample was peripheral blood, obtained on day 0 of AZD1222 vaccination. The CDR3 region has the DNA TGTGCCAGCAGCTTGGGACAGAAAAACACCGGGGAGCTGTTTTTT. Protein sequence: CASSLGQKNTGELFF.